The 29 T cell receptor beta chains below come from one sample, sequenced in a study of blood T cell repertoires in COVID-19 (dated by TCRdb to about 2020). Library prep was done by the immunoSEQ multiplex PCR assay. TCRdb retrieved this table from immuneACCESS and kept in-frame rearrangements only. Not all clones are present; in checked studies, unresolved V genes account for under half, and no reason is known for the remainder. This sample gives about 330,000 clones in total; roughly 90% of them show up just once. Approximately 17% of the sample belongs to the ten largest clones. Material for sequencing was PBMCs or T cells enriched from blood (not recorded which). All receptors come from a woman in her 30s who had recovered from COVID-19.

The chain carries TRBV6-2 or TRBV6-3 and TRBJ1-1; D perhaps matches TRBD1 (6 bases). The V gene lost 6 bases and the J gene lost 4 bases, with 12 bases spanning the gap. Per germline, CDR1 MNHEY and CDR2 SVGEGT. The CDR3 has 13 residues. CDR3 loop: CASSLGGVTEAFF. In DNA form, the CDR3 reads TGTGCCAGCAGCTTAGGGGGAGTCACTGAAGCTTTCTTT.

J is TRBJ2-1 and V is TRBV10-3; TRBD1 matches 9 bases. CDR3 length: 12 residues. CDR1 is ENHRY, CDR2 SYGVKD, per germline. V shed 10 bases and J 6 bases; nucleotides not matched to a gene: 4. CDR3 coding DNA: TGTGCCACCGGGACAGGGAGCAATGAGCAGTTCTTC. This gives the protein CATGTGSNEQFF.

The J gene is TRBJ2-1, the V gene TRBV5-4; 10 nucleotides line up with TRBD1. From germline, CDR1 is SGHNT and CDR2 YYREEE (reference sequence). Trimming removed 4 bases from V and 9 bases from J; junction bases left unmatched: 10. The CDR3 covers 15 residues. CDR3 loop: CASSQTGQGEIEQFF. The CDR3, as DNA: TGTGCCAGCAGCCAGACAGGACAGGGGGAGATTGAGCAGTTCTTC. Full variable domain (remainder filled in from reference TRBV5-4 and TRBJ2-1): ETGVTQSPTHLIKTRGQQVTLRCSSQSGHNTVSWYQQALGQGPQFIFQYYREEENGRGNFPPRFSGLQFPNYSSELNVNALELDDSALYLCASSQTGQGEIEQFFGPGTRLTVL.

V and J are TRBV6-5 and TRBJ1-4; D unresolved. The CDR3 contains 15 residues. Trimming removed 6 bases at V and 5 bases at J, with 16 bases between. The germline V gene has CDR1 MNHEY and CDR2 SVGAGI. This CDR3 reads CASSALESGNEKLFF. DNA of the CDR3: TGTGCCAGCAGCGCCCTTGAGAGCGGAAATGAAAAACTGTTTTTT.

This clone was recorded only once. CDR3 residues: CASSLSSRTGELFF. CDR3 DNA sequence: TGTGCCAGCAGTTTATCTAGCAGAACCGGGGAGCTGTTTTTT. The chain recombines TRBV28 with TRBJ2-2; TRBD2 might be the D (5 bases). Germline V gene lookup returns CDR1 MDHEN and CDR2 SYDVKM. There are 14 residues in the CDR3. The ends were cut back, 1 base at V and 5 bases at J, with 8 bases in the middle.

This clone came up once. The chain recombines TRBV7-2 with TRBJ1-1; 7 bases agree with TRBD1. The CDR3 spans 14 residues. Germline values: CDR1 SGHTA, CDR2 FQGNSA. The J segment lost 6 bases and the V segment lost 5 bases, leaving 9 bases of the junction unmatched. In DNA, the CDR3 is TGTGCCAGCAGCCCCCCGATCAGGGGGTCTGAAGCTTTCTTT. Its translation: CASSPPIRGSEAFF. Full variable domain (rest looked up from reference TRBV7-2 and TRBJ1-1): GAGVSQSPSNKVTEKGKDVELRCDPISGHTALYWYRQSLGQGLEFLIYFQGNSAPDKSGLPSDRFSAERTGGSVSTLTIQRTQQEDSAVYLCASSPPIRGSEAFFGQGTRLTVV.

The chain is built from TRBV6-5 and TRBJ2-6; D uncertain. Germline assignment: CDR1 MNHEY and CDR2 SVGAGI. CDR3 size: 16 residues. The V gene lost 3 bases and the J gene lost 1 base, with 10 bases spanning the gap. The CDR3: CASSYTPRSGANVLTF. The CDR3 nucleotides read TGTGCCAGCAGTTATACCCCGAGATCTGGGGCCAACGTCCTGACTTTC.

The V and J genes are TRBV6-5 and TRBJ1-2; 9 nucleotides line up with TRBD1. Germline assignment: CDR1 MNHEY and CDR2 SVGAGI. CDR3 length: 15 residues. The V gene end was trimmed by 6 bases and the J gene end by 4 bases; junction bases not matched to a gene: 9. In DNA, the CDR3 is TGTGCCAGCAGGCCTCCGGGACAGGGATCCTATGGCTACACCTTC. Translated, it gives CASRPPGQGSYGYTF.

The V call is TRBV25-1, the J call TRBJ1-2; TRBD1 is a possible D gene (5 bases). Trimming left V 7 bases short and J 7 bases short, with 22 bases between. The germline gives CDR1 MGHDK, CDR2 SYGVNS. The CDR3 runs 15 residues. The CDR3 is CASTPQDGTGGGYTF. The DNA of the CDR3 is TGTGCCAGCACCCCTCAGGACGGGACCGGGGGTGGCTACACCTTC.

CDR3 bases: TGTGCCACCAGCGAGGACAGGGCCGCTGGAAACACCATATATTTT. Translating gives CATSEDRAAGNTIYF. This chain joins TRBV15 and TRBJ1-3; TRBD1 aligns across 8 bases. V trimming: 5 bases; J trimming: 2 bases; junction bases outside the gene matches: 5. Germline-derived CDR1 and CDR2 are LNHNV and YYDKDF (reference sequence). CDR3 length: 15 residues.

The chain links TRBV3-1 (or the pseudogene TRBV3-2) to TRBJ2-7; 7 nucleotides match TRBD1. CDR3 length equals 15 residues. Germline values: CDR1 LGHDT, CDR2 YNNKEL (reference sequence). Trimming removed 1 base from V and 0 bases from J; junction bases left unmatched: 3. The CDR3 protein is CASSQAGDSSYEQYF. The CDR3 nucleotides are TGTGCCAGCAGCCAAGCCGGGGACAGCTCCTACGAGCAGTACTTC.

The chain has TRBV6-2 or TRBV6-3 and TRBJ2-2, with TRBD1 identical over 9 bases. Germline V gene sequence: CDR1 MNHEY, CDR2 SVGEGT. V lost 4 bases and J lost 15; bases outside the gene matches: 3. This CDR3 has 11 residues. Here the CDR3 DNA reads TGTGCCAGCAGTTTCGGACAGGGGATGTTTTTT. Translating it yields CASSFGQGMFF.

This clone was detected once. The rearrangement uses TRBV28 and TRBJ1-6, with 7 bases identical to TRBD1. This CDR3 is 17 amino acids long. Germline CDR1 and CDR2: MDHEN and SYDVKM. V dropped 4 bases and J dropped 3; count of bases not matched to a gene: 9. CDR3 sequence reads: CASSSARQGLYNSPLHF. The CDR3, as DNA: TGTGCCAGCAGTTCGGCCCGACAGGGACTCTATAATTCACCCCTCCACTTT.

The chain's CDR3 is CASSLVDRVFYEQYF. In DNA, the CDR3 is TGTGCCAGCAGCTTGGTGGACAGGGTCTTTTACGAGCAGTACTTC. The chain joins TRBV5-6 to TRBJ2-7, with 8 bases identical to TRBD1. The CDR3 is 15 residues long. Germline assignment: CDR1 SGHDT and CDR2 YYEEEE. The junction had 6 bases not matched to a gene; V was cut back by 0 bases and J by 4 bases.

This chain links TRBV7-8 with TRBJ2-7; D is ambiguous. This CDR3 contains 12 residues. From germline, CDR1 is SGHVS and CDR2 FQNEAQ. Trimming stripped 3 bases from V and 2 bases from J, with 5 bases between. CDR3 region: CASSLQTYEQYF. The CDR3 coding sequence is TGTGCCAGCAGCTTGCAGACCTACGAGCAGTACTTC.

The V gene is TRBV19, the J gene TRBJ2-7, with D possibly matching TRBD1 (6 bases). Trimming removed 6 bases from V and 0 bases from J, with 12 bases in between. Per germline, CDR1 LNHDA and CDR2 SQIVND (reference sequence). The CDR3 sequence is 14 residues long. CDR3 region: CASSGTGSSYEQYF. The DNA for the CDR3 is TGTGCCAGTAGCGGTACAGGGAGCTCCTACGAGCAGTACTTC.

The chain's CDR3 is CASSRLPQGRGEKLFF. In DNA form, the CDR3 reads TGCGCCAGCAGCCGACTACCACAGGGACGAGGTGAAAAACTGTTTTTT. The chain couples TRBV4-1 to TRBJ1-4; a weak D match, TRBD1 (6 bases). CDR3 size: 16 residues. The V gene lost 4 bases and the J gene lost 7 bases, with 19 bases spanning the gap. Germline CDR1 is MGHRA and CDR2 is YSYEKL.

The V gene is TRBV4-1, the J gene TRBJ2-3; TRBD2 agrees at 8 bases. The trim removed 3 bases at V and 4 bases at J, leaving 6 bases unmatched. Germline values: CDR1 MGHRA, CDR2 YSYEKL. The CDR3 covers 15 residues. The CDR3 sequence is CASSQSSGSSDTQYF. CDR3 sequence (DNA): TGCGCCAGCAGCCAGAGCAGCGGGAGTTCAGATACGCAGTATTTT.

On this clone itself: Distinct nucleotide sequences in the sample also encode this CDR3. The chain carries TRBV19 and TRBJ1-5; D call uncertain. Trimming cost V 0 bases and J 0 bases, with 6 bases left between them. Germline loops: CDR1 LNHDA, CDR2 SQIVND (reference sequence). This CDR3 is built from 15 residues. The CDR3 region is CASSIDTNSNQPQHF. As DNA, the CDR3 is TGTGCCAGTAGTATAGACACTAATAGCAATCAGCCCCAGCATTTT.

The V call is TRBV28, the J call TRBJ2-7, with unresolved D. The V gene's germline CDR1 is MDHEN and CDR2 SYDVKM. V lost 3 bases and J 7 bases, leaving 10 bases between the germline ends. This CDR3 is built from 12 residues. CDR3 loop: CASSFTHREQYF. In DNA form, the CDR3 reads TGTGCCAGCAGTTTTACCCATCGGGAGCAGTACTTC.

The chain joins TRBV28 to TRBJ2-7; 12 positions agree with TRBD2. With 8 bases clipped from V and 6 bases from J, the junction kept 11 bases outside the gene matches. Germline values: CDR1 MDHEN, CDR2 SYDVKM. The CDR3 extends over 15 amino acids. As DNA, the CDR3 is TGTGCCAGCGCAACACTAGCGGGGGGTCAAGGCGAGCAGTACTTC. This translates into CASATLAGGQGEQYF.

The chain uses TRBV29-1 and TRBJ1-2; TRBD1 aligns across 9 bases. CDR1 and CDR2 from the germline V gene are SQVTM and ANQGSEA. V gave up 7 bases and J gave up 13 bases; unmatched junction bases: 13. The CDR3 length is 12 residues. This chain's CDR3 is CSAAGTGFAITF. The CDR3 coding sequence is TGCAGCGCTGCCGGGACAGGGTTTGCTATCACCTTC.

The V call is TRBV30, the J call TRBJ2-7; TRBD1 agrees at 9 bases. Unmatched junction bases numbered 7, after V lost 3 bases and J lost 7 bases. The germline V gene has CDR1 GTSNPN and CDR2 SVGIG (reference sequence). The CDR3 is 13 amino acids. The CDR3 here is CAWSSGTGIEQYF. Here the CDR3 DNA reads TGTGCCTGGAGCTCCGGGACAGGGATTGAGCAGTACTTC.

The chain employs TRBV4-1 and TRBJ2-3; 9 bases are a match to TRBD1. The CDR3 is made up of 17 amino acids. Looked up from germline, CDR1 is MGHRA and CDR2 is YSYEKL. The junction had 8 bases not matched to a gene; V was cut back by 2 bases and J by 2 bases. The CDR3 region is CASSQRAGTGTTDTQYF. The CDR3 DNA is TGCGCCAGCAGCCAACGCGCCGGGACAGGGACCACAGATACGCAGTATTTT.

CDR3 DNA: TGTGCCATCAGTGATCAAAACTACGAGCAGTACTTC. This codes for CAISDQNYEQYF. The chain is built from TRBV10-3 and TRBJ2-7, with no clear D. Germline V gene lookup returns CDR1 ENHRY and CDR2 SYGVKD. V lost 3 bases, J lost 3 bases, and 6 bases lay in between. CDR3 length: 12 residues.

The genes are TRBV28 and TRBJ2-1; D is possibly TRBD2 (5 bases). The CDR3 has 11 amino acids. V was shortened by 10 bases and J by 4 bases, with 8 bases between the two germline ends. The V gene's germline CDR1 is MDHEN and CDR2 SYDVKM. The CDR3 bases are TGTGCCACGAGCGGATACAATGAGCAGTTCTTC. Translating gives CATSGYNEQFF. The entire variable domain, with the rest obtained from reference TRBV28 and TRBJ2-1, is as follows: DVKVTQSSRYLVKRTGEKVFLECVQDMDHENMFWYRQDPGLGLRLIYFSYDVKMKEKGDIPEGYSVSREKKERFSLILESASTNQTSMYLCATSGYNEQFFGPGTRLTVL.

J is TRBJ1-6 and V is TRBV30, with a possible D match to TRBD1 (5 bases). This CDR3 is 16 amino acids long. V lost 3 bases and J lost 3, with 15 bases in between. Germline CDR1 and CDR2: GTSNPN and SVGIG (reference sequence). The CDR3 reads CAWSEGQGLYNSPLHF. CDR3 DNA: TGTGCCTGGAGCGAGGGGCAGGGACTCTATAATTCACCCCTCCACTTT.

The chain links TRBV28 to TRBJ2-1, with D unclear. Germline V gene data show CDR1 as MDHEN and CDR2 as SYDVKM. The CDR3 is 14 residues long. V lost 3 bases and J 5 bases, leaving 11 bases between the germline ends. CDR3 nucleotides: TGTGCCAGCAGTTTTACAAGTTATAACAATGAGCAGTTCTTC. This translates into CASSFTSYNNEQFF.

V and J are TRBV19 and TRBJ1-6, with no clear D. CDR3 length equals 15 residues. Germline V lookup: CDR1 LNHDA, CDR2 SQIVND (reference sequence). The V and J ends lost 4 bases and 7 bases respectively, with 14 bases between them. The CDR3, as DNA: TGTGCCAGTAGTACCCGGAGAGGGCTGAATTCACCCCTCCACTTT. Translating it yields CASSTRRGLNSPLHF.